This T cell receptor beta chain comes out of a study of CD8 T cells in Susac syndrome. Study-wide findings and caveats: It was acknowledged by the study that relatively few individuals were included in its TCR sequencing and HLA analysis.

TCR beta was sequenced from blood CD8+ and CD4+ T cells. About 0.45 to 1 ug RNA was reverse transcribed with random hexamers. immunoSEQ multiplex PCR amplified TCR beta CDR3 across 54 Vbeta, 13 Jbeta. TCRdb re-called the immunoSEQ multiplex PCR reads with MiXCR, one entry per CDR3 protein. Of more than 75,000 distinct CDR3 sequences in the sample, around 94% were seen once. Points on this clonotype: What it recognizes is unknown.

The source material was CD8+ T cells from PBMCs. This clonotype was obtained from a human donor in good health.

The CDR3 nucleotides read TGTGCCAGCAGTCAGGGGGCAGACACCGGGGAGCTGTTTTTT. Translating gives CASSQGADTGELFF. This chain uses TRBV6-4 with TRBJ2-2; 8 positions agree with TRBD1. Germline trimming cut 5 bases from V and 3 bases from J; bases unmatched to any gene: 2. Germline-derived CDR1 and CDR2 are MRHNA and SNTAGT. This CDR3 is built from 14 residues.